The 17 T cell receptor beta chains below all came from one sample that was sequenced in a study of cytomegalovirus exposure and HLA in healthy donors. It was with 60 Vbeta and 13 Jbeta primers that the PCR ran. Only in-frame clones appear in the TCRdb table, and some are missing; sequencing was by immunoSEQ multiplex PCR. This table holds about 80,000 clones, under 65% found once. The sequenced material came from PBMCs. Source of these receptors: a male donor in good health and CMV-seropositive.

This clone was seen only a few times. The CDR3 region has the DNA TGTGCCTGGAGTGGGCATACGCAGTATTTT. It yields the protein CAWSGHTQYF. This chain joins TRBV30 and TRBJ2-3, with D uncertain. CDR1 and CDR2 from the germline V gene are GTSNPN and SVGIG (reference sequence). This CDR3 is built from 10 residues. V was shortened by 1 base and J by 7 bases, with 3 bases between the two germline ends. Looking up the rest from reference TRBV30 and TRBJ2-3 gives the full variable domain: SQTIHQWPATLVQPVGSPLSLECTVEGTSNPNLYWYRQAAGRGLQLLFYSVGIGQISSEVPQNLSASRPQDRQFILSSKKLLLSDSGFYLCAWSGHTQYFGPGTRLTVL.

This clone has only a few counts. The chain recombines TRBV9 with TRBJ1-1, with 7 bases fitting TRBD1. CDR1 is SGDLS and CDR2 is YYNGEE in the germline V gene. V was pared by 3 bases and J by 0 bases, with 11 bases of the junction left unmatched. The CDR3 covers 17 residues. In nucleotides, the CDR3 is TGTGCCAGCAGCGACCCAGGGGGTGGGGGCGTGAACACTGAAGCTTTCTTT. Translation: CASSDPGGGGVNTEAFF.

The chain links TRBV29-1 to TRBJ2-1, with D tentatively TRBD2 (6 bases). There are 14 residues in the CDR3. Deletions cut 7 bases from V and 5 bases from J, with 18 bases between. Germline CDR1 SQVTM, CDR2 ANQGSEA. The CDR3 DNA is TGCAGCGCACGGGACTTCGGACGTCACAATGAGCAGTTCTTC. It translates to CSARDFGRHNEQFF.

This chain joins TRBV29-1 and TRBJ2-1; 9 bases fit TRBD2. The junction had 8 bases not matched to a gene; V was cut back by 1 base and J by 7 bases. Germline CDR1 is SQVTM and CDR2 is ANQGSEA. The CDR3 is 15 residues long. The CDR3 sequence: CSVEAAGGQMNEQFF. In DNA form, the CDR3 reads TGCAGCGTTGAAGCGGCGGGAGGGCAGATGAATGAGCAGTTCTTC.

The chain combines TRBV5-1 with TRBJ2-1; D unresolved. The CDR3 runs to 13 residues. Germline CDR1 reads SGHRS; CDR2 reads YFSETQ. Trimming shortened V by 0 bases and J by 9 bases, and 10 bases separated the two germline ends. CDR3 residues: CASSLDPVGEQFF. The CDR3 nucleotides read TGCGCCAGCAGCTTGGATCCCGTCGGTGAGCAGTTCTTC.

This rearrangement joins TRBV7-3 to TRBJ2-2; D is ambiguous. In germline, CDR1 is SGHTA, CDR2 FQGTGA. Trimming removed 5 bases from V and 6 bases from J, with 10 bases in between. This CDR3 is built from 13 residues. The CDR3 DNA reads as TGTGCCAGCAGCCCCCGTATCGCCGGGGAGCTGTTTTTT. Protein product: CASSPRIAGELFF.

The chain recombines TRBV10-3 with TRBJ1-2; maybe TRBD1 (5 bases). This CDR3 comprises 16 residues. Per the germline V gene, CDR1 is ENHRY and CDR2 is SYGVKD. V lost 4 bases, J lost 4 bases, and 19 bases lay in between. CDR3 bases: TGTGCCATCAGTGGAAAGCGGGGACGCATGCTCTATGGCTACACCTTC. This sequence encodes CAISGKRGRMLYGYTF.

The chain employs TRBV9 and TRBJ1-1; D possibly corresponds to TRBD1 (5 bases). With 4 bases removed from V and 1 base from J, the gap between germline ends came to 11 bases. The germline V gene has CDR1 SGDLS and CDR2 YYNGEE. This CDR3 region has 14 residues. The CDR3 reads CASSPLTGNTEAFF. The DNA of the CDR3 is TGTGCCAGCAGCCCATTAACAGGGAACACTGAAGCTTTCTTT. Looking up the rest from reference TRBV9 and TRBJ1-1 gives the full variable domain: DSGVTQTPKHLITATGQRVTLRCSPRSGDLSVYWYQQSLDQGLQFLIQYYNGEERAKGNILERFSAQQFPDLHSELNLSSLELGDSALYFCASSPLTGNTEAFFGQGTRLTVV.

This chain links TRBV18 with TRBJ1-5, with 9 bases matching TRBD1. This CDR3 region has 15 residues. Germline V lookup: CDR1 KGHSH, CDR2 LQKENI. The J segment lost 8 bases and the V segment lost 1 base, leaving 6 bases of the junction unmatched. Here the CDR3 DNA reads TGTGCCAGCTCACCACGACGGGACAGGGTCGAGCCCCAGCATTTT. Translated: CASSPRRDRVEPQHF. Looking up the rest from reference TRBV18 and TRBJ1-5 gives the full variable domain: NAGVMQNPRHLVRRRGQEARLRCSPMKGHSHVYWYRQLPEEGLKFMVYLQKENIIDESGMPKERFSAEFPKEGPSILRIQQVVRGDSAAYFCASSPRRDRVEPQHFGDGTRLSIL.

As DNA, the CDR3 is TGTGCCAGTAGTCGAAACGGGGAGGATCAGCCCCAGCATTTT. Protein product: CASSRNGEDQPQHF. This chain uses TRBV19 with TRBJ1-5; D is uncertain. The germline V and J ends were trimmed by 5 bases and 5 bases, with 13 bases remaining between them. Germline loops: CDR1 LNHDA, CDR2 SQIVND (reference sequence). The CDR3 runs 14 residues. Full variable domain (missing parts from reference TRBV19 and TRBJ1-5): DGGITQSPKYLFRKEGQNVTLSCEQNLNHDAMYWYRQDPGQGLRLIYYSQIVNDFQKGDIAEGYSVSREKKESFPLTVTSAQKNPTAFYLCASSRNGEDQPQHFGDGTRLSIL.

Only a few counts were recorded for this clone. The genes are TRBV18 and TRBJ1-1, with D possibly being TRBD1 (5 bases). V was clipped by 3 bases and J by 2 bases, with 7 bases between them. Germline lookup yields CDR1 KGHSH and CDR2 LQKENI. There are 13 residues in the CDR3. The CDR3, as DNA: TGTGCCAGCTCACCGGGACTTAACACTGAAGCTTTCTTT. This encodes CASSPGLNTEAFF.

This clone has just a few counts. J is TRBJ2-2 and V is TRBV19; 14 positions agree with TRBD2. Trimming at V came to 3 bases and at J to 6 bases, leaving 12 bases not matched to a gene. The CDR3 has 19 amino acids. The V gene's germline CDR1 is LNHDA and CDR2 SQIVND (reference sequence). As DNA, the CDR3 is TGTGCCAGTAGTATGGGGGGACTAGCGGGAGTGGGGGTCCCCGGGGAGCTGTTTTTT. Protein: CASSMGGLAGVGVPGELFF.

The chain joins TRBV5-1 to TRBJ1-5; a possible D gene is TRBD1 (5 bases). The length of the CDR3 is 15 residues. Trimming took 4 bases from V and 6 from J, leaving 17 bases between them. Germline lookup yields CDR1 SGHRS and CDR2 YFSETQ. CDR3 sequence (DNA): TGCGCCAGCAGCCCAGGACACCTTCCAGCTCAGCCCCAGCATTTT. It translates to CASSPGHLPAQPQHF. The full variable domain, completed using reference TRBV5-1 and TRBJ1-5, is KAGVTQTPRYLIKTRGQQVTLSCSPISGHRSVSWYQQTPGQGLQFLFEYFSETQRNKGNFPGRFSGRQFSNSRSEMNVSTLELGDSALYLCASSPGHLPAQPQHFGDGTRLSIL.

This clone has just a few counts. CDR3 region: CASSTSGGTQYF. DNA for the CDR3: TGTGCCAGCAGCACCTCAGGGGGGACCCAGTACTTC. The chain is built from TRBV7-9 and TRBJ2-5, with 7 nucleotides matching TRBD1. CDR1 is SEHNR and CDR2 is FQNEAQ in the germline V gene (reference sequence). This CDR3 region has 12 residues. Trimming removed 5 bases from V and 7 bases from J; junction bases left unmatched: 4.

The chain couples TRBV6-1 to TRBJ2-7; 10 bases are shared with TRBD2. The germline V gene encodes CDR1 MNHNS and CDR2 SASEGT. The CDR3 contains 16 residues. Trimming cost V 4 bases and J 2 bases; bases outside gene matches: 8. The chain's CDR3 is CASSVESGGVPYEQYF. As DNA, the CDR3 is TGTGCCAGCAGTGTTGAGAGCGGGGGGGTGCCCTACGAGCAGTACTTC.

This clone has a single count. The J gene is TRBJ2-7, the V gene TRBV27, with D perhaps matching TRBD1 (6 bases). The germline V gene encodes CDR1 MNHEY and CDR2 SMNVEV (reference sequence). V dropped 7 bases and J dropped 0 bases, with 19 bases sitting between them. This CDR3 is built from 16 residues. CDR3 DNA: TGTGCCAGCAAGACATACAGGGCCGCCGACTCCTACGAGCAGTACTTC. As protein: CASKTYRAADSYEQYF.

As for this clone: This sample includes further DNA sequences coding for the same CDR3. The genes are TRBV19 and TRBJ1-1; D uncertain. Germline V gene lookup returns CDR1 LNHDA and CDR2 SQIVND (reference sequence). V was shortened by 2 bases and J by 0 bases, with 7 bases between the two germline ends. The CDR3 has 14 residues. CDR3 DNA: TGTGCCAGTAGTATATCGGGAATGAACACTGAAGCTTTCTTT. It translates to CASSISGMNTEAFF.